This T cell receptor (beta chain) was profiled in a study of OX40 agonist ivuxolimab in advanced cancers. About the study: Patients received ivuxolimab, an agonistic anti-OX40 (CD134) antibody. Dose-escalation patients were diagnosed with hepatocellular carcinoma, melanoma, renal cell cancer or head and neck cancer. While on treatment, patients had intravenous ivuxolimab at 0.01 to 10 mg/kg every 2 weeks.

CDR3 size: 14 residues. Germline CDR1 and CDR2: MNHEY and SMNVEV (reference sequence). The germline V and J ends were trimmed by 7 bases and 6 bases, with 19 bases remaining between them. The method was immunoSEQ multiplex PCR; TCRdb's version includes in-frame clones alone and lacks a portion of them. The sample comprises 7,000 to 9,500 clones, roughly 90% of which are singletons, and less than 30% rests with the top ten. The chain recombines TRBV27 with TRBJ2-7; D tentatively fits TRBD1 or TRBD2 (5 bases each). The sequence came from an adult with an advanced solid tumor such as melanoma, head and neck, liver or kidney cancer. Sample: CD4+ or CD8+ T cells sorted from blood, taken in a trial of the OX40 agonist ivuxolimab. For the CDR3, the DNA is TGTGCCAGCAAAAAACAAAGTGGGGGTTCCGAGCAGTACTTC. It translates to CASKKQSGGSEQYF.